A single sample is the source of the 24 T cell receptor beta chains below, sequenced in a study of T cells in Graves' hyperthyroidism and ophthalmopathy. From RNA transcripts, TCR beta CDR3 regions were amplified. TCR CDR3 underwent first-round RT-PCR with the HTBI primer set. TCRdb redid the calling of the multiplex PCR reads with MiXCR, one entry per CDR3 protein. The table lists roughly 500,000 distinct CDR3 sequences, about 45% of them singletons, with around 47% in the top ten. The specimen was peripheral blood or thyroid tissue (not recorded which). These receptors were obtained from an adult woman with Graves' disease, either hyperthyroidism or ophthalmopathy (not recorded which).

This sequence joins TRBV29-1 and TRBJ2-7; a weak D match, TRBD2 (7 bases). The length of the CDR3 is 13 residues. The germline V gene has CDR1 SQVTM and CDR2 ANQGSEA. Between the trimmed V and J ends, which lost 7 bases and 3 bases, there was a span of 16 bases. CDR3 DNA sequence: TGCAGCGCCGAGGGGGGGGTGGACTACGAGCAGTACTTC. This gives the protein CSAEGGVDYEQYF.

V usage is TRBV7-9 and J usage is TRBJ1-1; D is ambiguous. Germline CDR1 SEHNR, CDR2 FQNEAQ (reference sequence). The length of the CDR3 is 12 residues. Trimming removed 1 base from V and 7 bases from J, with 7 bases in between. The CDR3 spells CASSLGGFEAFF. CDR3 in DNA: TGTGCCAGCAGCTTAGGCGGATTTGAAGCTTTCTTT.

This clonotype has a count of ten or more. The chain employs TRBV6-2 or TRBV6-3 and TRBJ1-5; D is perhaps TRBD1 (6 bases). The CDR3 sequence is 16 residues long. V was shortened by 8 bases and J by 3 bases, with 20 bases between the two germline ends. The V gene's germline CDR1 is MNHEY and CDR2 SVGEGT. CDR3 in amino acids: CASALAADRLNQPQHF. The CDR3 DNA is TGTGCCAGCGCGTTGGCGGCCGACAGGCTCAATCAGCCCCAGCATTTT.

This sequence joins TRBV6-5 and TRBJ2-2; 12 bases align to TRBD2. The V gene end was trimmed by 6 bases and the J gene end by 1 base; junction bases not matched to a gene: 9. Per germline, CDR1 MNHEY and CDR2 SVGAGI. This CDR3 region has 18 residues. In DNA form, the CDR3 reads TGTGCCAGCAGGAGCCCCGGACTAGCGGGAAAGAACACCGGGGAGCTGTTTTTT. Translation gives CASRSPGLAGKNTGELFF.

This clonotype was recorded at least ten times. This chain links TRBV20-1 with TRBJ1-6, with 7 bases matching TRBD1. CDR3 length: 20 residues. Per the germline V gene, CDR1 is DFQATT and CDR2 is SNEGSKA (reference sequence). Trimming cost V 0 bases and J 1 base; bases outside gene matches: 15. In DNA, the CDR3 is TGCAGTGCTAGAGATTCGGGACAGACTCCCTTCGGATCCTATAATTCACCCCTCCACTTT. It codes for CSARDSGQTPFGSYNSPLHF.

This clonotype appeared a few times. The rearrangement joins TRBV30 to TRBJ1-2; weak D call: TRBD1 (5 bases). V lost 5 bases and J 4 bases, leaving 26 bases between the germline ends. The CDR3 is 17 residues long. CDR1 is GTSNPN, CDR2 SVGIG, per germline (reference sequence). This chain's CDR3 is CAWRSGAGALTAYGYTF. The DNA for the CDR3 is TGTGCCTGGCGCAGCGGGGCAGGAGCCCTTACAGCCTATGGCTACACCTTC.

The chain couples TRBV11-2 to TRBJ2-7, with unresolved D. The germline gives CDR1 SGHAT, CDR2 FQNNGV. V was pared by 0 bases and J by 11 bases, with 11 bases between. The CDR3 is made up of 12 amino acids. CDR3 region: CASSLDVSMEYF. As DNA, the CDR3 is TGTGCCAGCAGCTTAGATGTGTCGATGGAGTACTTC. Supplemented by reference TRBV11-2 and TRBJ2-7, the full variable domain reads EAGVAQSPRYKIIEKRQSVAFWCNPISGHATLYWYQQILGQGPKLLIQFQNNGVVDDSQLPKDRFSAERLKGVDSTLKIQPAKLEDSAVYLCASSLDVSMEYFGPGTRLTVT.

The rearrangement uses TRBV7-3 and TRBJ2-3; 9 bases align to TRBD2. The CDR3 covers 16 residues. J was trimmed by 3 bases and V by 1 base; bases with no gene match: 5. The germline V gene encodes CDR1 SGHTA and CDR2 FQGTGA. The CDR3 region is CASSLRISGSTDTQYF. The CDR3 coding sequence is TGTGCCAGCAGCTTAAGGATTAGCGGGAGTACAGATACGCAGTATTTT.

This clonotype was picked up one time. The chain links TRBV12-3 or TRBV12-4 to TRBJ1-1; D might be TRBD1 (5 bases). The CDR3 length is 15 residues. V was shortened by 6 bases and J by 1 base, with 15 bases between the two germline ends. Written as DNA, the CDR3 is TGTGCCAGCAGAGTTTTGGAGGGGACGAACACTGAAGCTTTCTTT. Its translation is CASRVLEGTNTEAFF.

As for this clonotype: No conserved phenylalanine or tryptophan is present at the end of the CDR3, so a read error is the likely explanation. The gene calls are TRBV7-9 and TRBJ1-5, with a possible D match to TRBD1 (6 bases). CDR3 size: 14 residues. Looked up from germline, CDR1 is SEHNR and CDR2 is FQNEAQ (reference sequence). The CDR3 sequence: CASSMDSGDQPQHS. In DNA form, the CDR3 reads TGCGCCAGCAGCATGGACAGTGGGGATCAGCCCCAGCATTCT.

The rearrangement joins TRBV11-2 to TRBJ2-5; D is ambiguous. CDR3 length: 14 amino acids. Germline CDR1 and CDR2: SGHAT and FQNNGV. With 1 base removed from V and 5 bases from J, the gap between germline ends came to 11 bases. The DNA of the CDR3 is TGTGCCAGCAGCTTAGTTGGCCTTTGGGAGACCCAGTACTTC. It is translated as CASSLVGLWETQYF.

The chain uses TRBV7-9 and TRBJ2-2; 10 positions agree with TRBD1. This CDR3 has 17 amino acids. The germline V gene encodes CDR1 SEHNR and CDR2 FQNEAQ (reference sequence). After removal of 4 bases from V and 6 bases from J, the junction contained 11 bases not matched to a gene. The CDR3 sequence: CASSSGQGHGYAGELFF. The CDR3 bases are TGTGCCAGCAGCTCGGGACAGGGGCACGGATACGCCGGGGAGCTGTTTTTT. The whole variable domain, filled in from reference TRBV7-9 and TRBJ2-2, reads DTGVSQNPRHKITKRGQNVTFRCDPISEHNRLYWYRQTLGQGPEFLTYFQNEAQLEKSRLLSDRFSAERPKGSFSTLEIQRTEQGDSAMYLCASSSGQGHGYAGELFFGEGSRLTVL.

The chain recombines TRBV10-3 with TRBJ2-2; the match to TRBD1 covers 8 bases. CDR1 and CDR2 from the germline V gene are ENHRY and SYGVKD. CDR3 length: 15 residues. V gave up 0 bases and J gave up 5 bases; unmatched junction bases: 2. The CDR3 here is CAISESTGDTGELFF. The CDR3 DNA follows: TGTGCCATCAGTGAGTCGACAGGGGATACCGGGGAGCTGTTTTTT.

For this clonotype: A read error is likely, as this CDR3 ends without the conserved phenylalanine or tryptophan. This rearrangement joins TRBV19 to TRBJ1-6, with 8 bases aligning to TRBD1. This CDR3 has 17 residues. Germline assignment: CDR1 LNHDA and CDR2 SQIVND (reference sequence). J lost 7 bases, V lost 6 bases, and 14 bases had no gene match. The CDR3 nucleotides read TGTGCCAGTAGCACGCGGGACAGGATCCGACGGAATTCACCCCTCCACTCT. This translates into CASSTRDRIRRNSPLHS.

This clonotype was detected only a few times. A much more abundant neighbour one base away suggests this may be a read error. This chain connects TRBV14 to TRBJ2-7, with 9 bases identical to TRBD2. Trimming took 1 base from V and 0 from J; bases not matched to a gene: 4. CDR1 is SGHDN and CDR2 is FVKESK in the germline V gene. The CDR3 extends over 16 amino acids. The CDR3: CASSQGLAESSYEQYF. The CDR3 DNA reads TGTGCCAGCAGCCAAGGACTAGCGGAGAGCTCCTACGAGCAGTACTTC.

This rearrangement joins TRBV6-1 to TRBJ1-5; unclear D gene. Trimming left V 6 bases short and J 4 bases short, with 13 bases between. The germline V gene has CDR1 MNHNS and CDR2 SASEGT. The CDR3 has 14 amino acids. The CDR3 DNA reads as TGTGCCAGCAGGCCGGGGAGCCCAAATCAGCCCCAGCATTTT. Translated: CASRPGSPNQPQHF.

This chain links TRBV20-1 with TRBJ1-2; perhaps TRBD1 as D (5 bases). The V end was cut by 3 bases, the J end by 6 bases, with 20 bases between. CDR1 DFQATT and CDR2 SNEGSKA come from the germline V gene (reference sequence). The CDR3 runs 15 residues. CDR3 protein: CSARAGNSGDDGYTF. In DNA, the CDR3 is TGCAGTGCTAGGGCGGGAAATTCCGGGGACGATGGCTACACCTTC.

Remarks on this clonotype: This sequence may be a read error, since a much larger clone differs from it by one base. The rearrangement links TRBV7-9 to TRBJ2-7; no clear D gene. CDR1 SEHNR and CDR2 FQNEAQ come from the germline V gene (reference sequence). There are 11 residues in the CDR3. Trimming cost V 5 bases and J 5 bases, with 7 bases left between them. CDR3: CASSHRNEQYF. CDR3 DNA: TGTGCCAGCAGCCACCGCAACGAGCAGTACTTC.

V gene TRBV5-1 combines with J gene TRBJ2-7, with unresolved D. Germline CDR1 SGHRS, CDR2 YFSETQ. Trimming left V 0 bases short and J 3 bases short, with 13 bases between. The CDR3 spans 15 residues. The CDR3 protein is CASSLGGPLGYEQYF. Written as DNA, the CDR3 is TGCGCCAGCAGCTTGGGAGGACCCTTGGGCTACGAGCAGTACTTC.

V is TRBV5-1 and J is TRBJ2-1, with D tentatively TRBD1 or TRBD2 (5 bases each). The CDR3 consists of 14 residues. Trimming removed 3 bases at V and 0 bases at J, with 7 bases between. Germline assignment: CDR1 SGHRS and CDR2 YFSETQ. CDR3 DNA: TGCGCCAGCAGCTCAGGGAGCTCCTACAATGAGCAGTTCTTC. This sequence encodes CASSSGSSYNEQFF.

The CDR3 sequence is CASSLYGLNSPLHF. The CDR3 region has the DNA TGTGCCAGCAGTTTATACGGATTAAATTCACCCCTCCACTTT. V gene TRBV27 combines with J gene TRBJ1-6; no clear D gene. With 1 base removed from V and 7 bases from J, the gap between germline ends came to 8 bases. This CDR3 is 14 amino acids long. From germline, CDR1 is MNHEY and CDR2 SMNVEV (reference sequence).

This clonotype was observed many times. This sequence joins TRBV20-1 and TRBJ1-6; 7 positions agree with TRBD1. Germline V gives CDR1 DFQATT, CDR2 SNEGSKA (reference sequence). CDR3 length: 12 amino acids. V trimming: 3 bases; J trimming: 9 bases; junction bases outside the gene matches: 2. CDR3 region: CSASTGASPLHF. CDR3 nucleotides: TGCAGTGCTAGCACAGGGGCTTCACCCCTCCACTTT.

This CDR3 is CASSGGRRYEQYF. CDR3 bases: TGTGCCAGCAGCGGGGGACGTCGTTACGAGCAGTACTTC. The chain has TRBV5-6 and TRBJ2-7; D possibly uses TRBD1 or TRBD2 (5 bases each). V was pared by 4 bases and J by 4 bases, with 12 bases between. Germline CDR1 reads SGHDT; CDR2 reads YYEEEE. CDR3 length: 13 amino acids.

The genes are TRBV20-1 and TRBJ2-5; 7 positions agree with TRBD2. In germline, CDR1 is DFQATT, CDR2 SNEGSKA (reference sequence). There are 14 residues in the CDR3. After removal of 3 bases from V and 2 bases from J, the junction contained 6 bases not matched to a gene. CDR3 loop: CSARGGSLQETQYF. Written as DNA, the CDR3 is TGCAGTGCTAGGGGGGGGTCCCTACAAGAGACCCAGTACTTC.